A single sample gave rise to the 15 T cell receptor beta chains below, sequenced in a study of neoadjuvant anti-PD-1 for oral cavity cancer. Some clones are missing from TCRdb's copy, which holds only in-frame ones; the method was immunoSEQ multiplex PCR. In the table there are 12,000 to 15,000 clones, 50% to 70% of which are singletons. The sample in question was PBMCs, obtained before nivolumab (anti-PD-1) treatment. These receptors were taken from a person aged 40 to 85 with oral cavity squamous cell carcinoma.

J is TRBJ1-5 and V is TRBV9, with TRBD1 identical over 9 bases. The CDR3 spans 16 residues. Unmatched junction bases numbered 5, after V lost 4 bases and J lost 0 bases. CDR1 and CDR2 from the germline V gene are SGDLS and YYNGEE. The CDR3 loop is CASSPGTGYSNQPQHF. The DNA of the CDR3 is TGTGCCAGCAGCCCAGGGACAGGGTATAGCAATCAGCCCCAGCATTTT.

In its sample, this clone was seen a few times. In DNA, the CDR3 is TGTGCCAGCAGCCAGGGGCCAGACACTGAAGCTTTCTTT. Amino acids: CASSQGPDTEAFF. The chain couples TRBV5-6 to TRBJ1-1; TRBD1 might be the D (6 bases). Germline loops: CDR1 SGHDT, CDR2 YYEEEE. This CDR3 contains 13 residues. V lost 4 bases and J 3 bases, leaving 10 bases between the germline ends. Based on the CDR3 plus reference TRBV5-6 and TRBJ1-1, the full variable domain is DAGVTQSPTHLIKTRGQQVTLRCSPKSGHDTVSWYQQALGQGPQFIFQYYEEEERQRGNFPDRFSGHQFPNYSSELNVNALLLGDSALYLCASSQGPDTEAFFGQGTRLTVV.

The chain has TRBV4-1 and TRBJ2-1, with D unresolved. The length of the CDR3 is 17 residues. Trimming shortened V by 1 base and J by 4 bases, and 17 bases separated the two germline ends. Germline V CDR1 and CDR2: MGHRA, YSYEKL. The CDR3 DNA sequence: TGCGCCAGCAGCCAAGGTAGAGTCGGGCATTTTTACAATGAGCAGTTCTTC. It is translated as CASSQGRVGHFYNEQFF.

This chain joins TRBV29-1 and TRBJ1-4; D perhaps matches TRBD1 (5 bases). The CDR3 has 14 residues. Germline CDR1 and CDR2: SQVTM and ANQGSEA. Trimming stripped 6 bases from V and 1 base from J, with 12 bases between. CDR3 loop: CSVGAQGTNEKLFF. The CDR3 DNA reads as TGCAGCGTCGGCGCCCAGGGAACTAATGAAAAACTGTTTTTT. The complete variable domain, with remaining parts taken from reference TRBV29-1 and TRBJ1-4, reads SAVISQKPSRDICQRGTSLTIQCQVDSQVTMMFWYRQQPGQSLTLIATANQGSEATYESGFVIDKFPISRPNLTFSTLTVSNMSPEDSSIYLCSVGAQGTNEKLFFGSGTQLSVL.

The genes are TRBV7-8 and TRBJ2-7, with D maybe TRBD2 (6 bases). The CDR3 has 14 residues. The V end was cut by 5 bases, the J end by 2 bases, with 13 bases between. Germline CDR1 SGHVS, CDR2 FQNEAQ. The CDR3 DNA reads as TGTGCCAGCAGCCCCAGTAGACTAGCCTACGAGCAGTACTTC. Amino acids: CASSPSRLAYEQYF.

The gene calls are TRBV27 and TRBJ1-2, with D unresolved. The V end lost 0 bases, the J end lost 4 bases, and 9 bases lay between the germline ends. The CDR3 length is 14 residues. Germline CDR1 and CDR2: MNHEY and SMNVEV (reference sequence). The CDR3 region is CASSLSRGSYGYTF. As DNA, the CDR3 is TGTGCCAGCAGTTTATCCCGGGGAAGCTATGGCTACACCTTC.

The gene calls are TRBV9 and TRBJ1-1, with D perhaps matching TRBD1 (6 bases). V gave up 2 bases and J gave up 9 bases, with 14 bases separating them. Germline V gene sequence: CDR1 SGDLS, CDR2 YYNGEE. CDR3 length equals 13 residues. The CDR3 is CASSVTGSGKAFF. The DNA of the CDR3 is TGTGCCAGCAGCGTGACAGGCTCGGGTAAAGCTTTCTTT.

This chain links TRBV10-2 with TRBJ2-7; D remains ambiguous. The CDR3 extends over 15 amino acids. Trimming removed 3 bases at V and 3 bases at J, with 15 bases between. The V gene's germline CDR1 is WSHSY and CDR2 SAAADI. For the CDR3, the DNA is TGCGCCAGCAGTGAAGGGTTTTCCGTAAACTACGAGCAGTACTTC. It yields the protein CASSEGFSVNYEQYF.

This clone was counted a few times. The chain has TRBV30 and TRBJ1-4, with D unclear. The CDR3 contains 12 residues. The V and J ends lost 1 base and 8 bases respectively, with 8 bases between them. Germline V gene lookup returns CDR1 GTSNPN and CDR2 SVGIG (reference sequence). CDR3 sequence (DNA): TGTGCCTGGAGTGCCAGAATCGAAAAACTGTTTTTT. This codes for CAWSARIEKLFF.

The genes are TRBV7-8 and TRBJ2-7; 7 bases are shared with TRBD2. The CDR3 is 15 residues long. The V gene end was trimmed by 6 bases and the J gene end by 3 bases; junction bases not matched to a gene: 11. Germline assignment: CDR1 SGHVS and CDR2 FQNEAQ. The CDR3 DNA reads TGTGCCAGCAGACCAAGGGTGACTAGCCACTACGAGCAGTACTTC. Its protein product is CASRPRVTSHYEQYF.

The count of this clone is one. V and J are TRBV27 and TRBJ1-1; the D is unclear. V shed 1 base and J shed 3 bases, with 18 bases lying between them. Per germline, CDR1 MNHEY and CDR2 SMNVEV (reference sequence). The CDR3 totals 17 residues. The CDR3 protein is CASSLYESPSADTEAFF. Here the CDR3 DNA reads TGTGCCAGCAGTTTATACGAAAGTCCCTCGGCGGACACTGAAGCTTTCTTT.

The chain combines TRBV13 with TRBJ1-4, with D maybe TRBD1 (5 bases). Trimming removed 6 bases at V and 4 bases at J, with 12 bases between. Germline CDR1 is PRHDT and CDR2 is FYEKMQ (reference sequence). This CDR3 is 14 amino acids long. Here the CDR3 reads CASRKRGLNEKLFF. Here the CDR3 DNA reads TGTGCCAGCAGGAAGAGGGGACTTAATGAAAAACTGTTTTTT. The entire variable domain, with the rest obtained from reference TRBV13 and TRBJ1-4, is as follows: AAGVIQSPRHLIKEKRETATLKCYPIPRHDTVYWYQQGPGQDPQFLISFYEKMQSDKGSIPDRFSAQQFSDYHSELNMSSLELGDSALYFCASRKRGLNEKLFFGSGTQLSVL.

There are a few counts of this clone. The chain is built from TRBV27 and TRBJ1-1; maybe TRBD1 (6 bases). The CDR3 length is 15 residues. Trimming removed 3 bases from V and 3 bases from J, with 14 bases in between. In germline, CDR1 is MNHEY, CDR2 SMNVEV (reference sequence). CDR3 DNA: TGTGCCAGCAGTTTTTTTGGGGGGCCTTACACTGAAGCTTTCTTT. Its protein product is CASSFFGGPYTEAFF.

The CDR3 protein is CASSISRTSGPQFF. The CDR3 DNA sequence: TGTGCCAGTAGTATCTCTCGGACTAGCGGCCCGCAGTTCTTC. V is TRBV19 and J is TRBJ2-1; 10 nucleotides match TRBD2. In germline, CDR1 is LNHDA, CDR2 SQIVND (reference sequence). J lost 12 bases, V lost 3 bases, and 8 bases had no gene match. This CDR3 is 14 amino acids long.

The chain links TRBV7-6 to TRBJ2-1; 9 bases align to TRBD1. This CDR3 region has 17 residues. Germline CDR1 is SGHVS and CDR2 is FNYEAQ. V dropped 5 bases and J dropped 3; count of bases not matched to a gene: 11. As DNA, the CDR3 is TGTGCCAGCAGCCAACTCCCCGGGACAGGGATCTACAATGAGCAGTTCTTC. The encoded protein is CASSQLPGTGIYNEQFF.